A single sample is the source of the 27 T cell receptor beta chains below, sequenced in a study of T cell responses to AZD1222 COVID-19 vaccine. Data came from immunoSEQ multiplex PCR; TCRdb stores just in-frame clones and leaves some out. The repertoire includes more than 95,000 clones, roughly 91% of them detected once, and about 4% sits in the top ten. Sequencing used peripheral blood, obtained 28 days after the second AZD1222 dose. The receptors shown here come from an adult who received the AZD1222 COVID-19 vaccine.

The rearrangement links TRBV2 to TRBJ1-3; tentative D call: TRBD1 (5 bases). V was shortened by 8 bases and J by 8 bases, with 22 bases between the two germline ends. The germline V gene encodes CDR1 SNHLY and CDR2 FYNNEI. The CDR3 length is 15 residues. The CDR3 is CASSDGVRLGDTIYF. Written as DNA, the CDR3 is TGTGCCAGCTCCGACGGGGTCAGATTAGGGGACACCATATATTTT.

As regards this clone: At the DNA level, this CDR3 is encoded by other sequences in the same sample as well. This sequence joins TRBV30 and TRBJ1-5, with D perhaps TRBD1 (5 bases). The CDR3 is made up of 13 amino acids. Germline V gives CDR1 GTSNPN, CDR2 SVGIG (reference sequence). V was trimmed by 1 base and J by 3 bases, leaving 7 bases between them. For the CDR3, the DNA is TGTGCCTGGAGTGAGGGGATCAATCAGCCCCAGCATTTT. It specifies CAWSEGINQPQHF.

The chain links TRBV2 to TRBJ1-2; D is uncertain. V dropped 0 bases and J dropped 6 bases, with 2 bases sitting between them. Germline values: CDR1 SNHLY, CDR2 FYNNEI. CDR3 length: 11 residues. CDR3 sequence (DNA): TGTGCCAGCAGTGAAGCTGATGGCTACACCTTC. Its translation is CASSEADGYTF.

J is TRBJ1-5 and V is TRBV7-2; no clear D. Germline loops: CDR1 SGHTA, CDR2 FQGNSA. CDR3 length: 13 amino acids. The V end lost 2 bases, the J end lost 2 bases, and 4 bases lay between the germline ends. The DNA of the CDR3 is TGTGCCAGCAGCTTATCAGGCAATCAGCCCCAGCATTTT. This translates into CASSLSGNQPQHF.

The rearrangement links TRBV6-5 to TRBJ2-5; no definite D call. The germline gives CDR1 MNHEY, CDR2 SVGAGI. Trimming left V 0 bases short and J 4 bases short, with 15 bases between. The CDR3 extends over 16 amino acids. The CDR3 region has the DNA TGTGCCAGCAGTTACTCAGCGATCGGGTGGGGAGAGACCCAGTACTTC. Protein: CASSYSAIGWGETQYF.

The CDR3 loop is CAWSVRGQTHNEQFF. In nucleotides, the CDR3 is TGTGCCTGGAGTGTAAGGGGACAGACCCACAATGAGCAGTTCTTC. The chain couples TRBV30 to TRBJ2-1; 7 bases align to TRBD1. With 0 bases clipped from V and 5 bases from J, the junction kept 7 bases outside the gene matches. Germline assignment: CDR1 GTSNPN and CDR2 SVGIG (reference sequence). The CDR3 totals 15 residues.

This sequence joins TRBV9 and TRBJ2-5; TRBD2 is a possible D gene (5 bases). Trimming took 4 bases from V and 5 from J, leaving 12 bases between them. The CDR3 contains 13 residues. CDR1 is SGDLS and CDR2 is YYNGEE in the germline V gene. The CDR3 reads CASSRGRSETQYF. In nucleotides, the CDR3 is TGTGCCAGCAGCCGGGGTAGGTCGGAGACCCAGTACTTC.

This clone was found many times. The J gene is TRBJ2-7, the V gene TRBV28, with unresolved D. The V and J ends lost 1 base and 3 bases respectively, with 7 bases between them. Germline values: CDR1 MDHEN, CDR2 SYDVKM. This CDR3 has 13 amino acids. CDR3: CASSLSLGYEQYF. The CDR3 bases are TGTGCCAGCAGTTTATCCTTAGGCTACGAGCAGTACTTC. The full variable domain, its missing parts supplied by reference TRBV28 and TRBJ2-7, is DVKVTQSSRYLVKRTGEKVFLECVQDMDHENMFWYRQDPGLGLRLIYFSYDVKMKEKGDIPEGYSVSREKKERFSLILESASTNQTSMYLCASSLSLGYEQYFGPGTRLTVT.

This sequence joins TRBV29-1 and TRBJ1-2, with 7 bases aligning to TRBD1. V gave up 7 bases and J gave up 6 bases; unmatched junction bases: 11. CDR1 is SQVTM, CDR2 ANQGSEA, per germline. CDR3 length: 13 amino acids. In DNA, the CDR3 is TGCAGCGCGGGACAGATAATCGGTGATGGCTACACCTTC. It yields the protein CSAGQIIGDGYTF.

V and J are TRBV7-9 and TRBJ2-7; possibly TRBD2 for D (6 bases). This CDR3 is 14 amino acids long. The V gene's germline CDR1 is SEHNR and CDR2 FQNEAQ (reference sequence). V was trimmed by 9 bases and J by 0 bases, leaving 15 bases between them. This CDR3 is CASRTGGSSYEQYF. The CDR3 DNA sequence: TGTGCCAGTAGGACCGGGGGTAGCTCCTACGAGCAGTACTTC.

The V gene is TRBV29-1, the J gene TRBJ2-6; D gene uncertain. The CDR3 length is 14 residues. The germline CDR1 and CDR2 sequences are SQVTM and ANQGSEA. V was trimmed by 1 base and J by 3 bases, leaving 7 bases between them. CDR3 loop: CSVEGWGGANVLTF. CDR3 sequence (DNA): TGCAGCGTTGAAGGCTGGGGTGGGGCCAACGTCCTGACTTTC. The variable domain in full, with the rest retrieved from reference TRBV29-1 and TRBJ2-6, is SAVISQKPSRDICQRGTSLTIQCQVDSQVTMMFWYRQQPGQSLTLIATANQGSEATYESGFVIDKFPISRPNLTFSTLTVSNMSPEDSSIYLCSVEGWGGANVLTFGAGSRLTVL.

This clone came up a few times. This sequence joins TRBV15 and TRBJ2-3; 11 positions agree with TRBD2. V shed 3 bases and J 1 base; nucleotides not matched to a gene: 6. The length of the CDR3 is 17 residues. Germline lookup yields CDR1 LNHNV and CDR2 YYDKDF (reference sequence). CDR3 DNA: TGTGCCACCAGCAGGGACGTAGCGGGAGGGGGCACAGATACGCAGTATTTT. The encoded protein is CATSRDVAGGGTDTQYF.

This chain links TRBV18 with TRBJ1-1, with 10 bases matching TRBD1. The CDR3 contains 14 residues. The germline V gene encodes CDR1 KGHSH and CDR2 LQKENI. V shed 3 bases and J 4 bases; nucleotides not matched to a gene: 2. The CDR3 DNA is TGTGCCAGCTCACCGGGACAGGGGAGCACTGAAGCTTTCTTT. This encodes CASSPGQGSTEAFF.

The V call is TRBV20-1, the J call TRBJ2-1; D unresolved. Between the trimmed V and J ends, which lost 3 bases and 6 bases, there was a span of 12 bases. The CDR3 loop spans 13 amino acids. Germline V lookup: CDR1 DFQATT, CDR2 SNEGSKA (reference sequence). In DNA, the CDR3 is TGCAGTGCTAGTGTAAACTGGGGCAATGAGCAGTTCTTC. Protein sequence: CSASVNWGNEQFF.

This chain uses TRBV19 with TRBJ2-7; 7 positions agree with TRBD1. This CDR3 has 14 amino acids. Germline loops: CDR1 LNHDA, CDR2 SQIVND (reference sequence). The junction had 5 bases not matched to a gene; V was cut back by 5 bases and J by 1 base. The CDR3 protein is CASSAGTVSYEQYF. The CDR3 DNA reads TGTGCCAGTAGTGCCGGGACAGTTTCCTACGAGCAGTACTTC.

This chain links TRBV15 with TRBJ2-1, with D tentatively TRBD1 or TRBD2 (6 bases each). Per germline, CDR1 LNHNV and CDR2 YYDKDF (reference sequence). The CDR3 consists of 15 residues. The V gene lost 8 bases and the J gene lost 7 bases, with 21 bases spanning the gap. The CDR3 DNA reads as TGTGCCACCGGGGGATACGGGGGCAATCGAAATGAGCAGTTCTTC. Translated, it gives CATGGYGGNRNEQFF.

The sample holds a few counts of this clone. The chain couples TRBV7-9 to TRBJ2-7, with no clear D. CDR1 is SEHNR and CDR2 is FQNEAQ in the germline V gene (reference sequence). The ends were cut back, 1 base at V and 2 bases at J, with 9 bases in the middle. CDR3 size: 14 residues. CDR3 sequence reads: CASSLVLQPYEQYF. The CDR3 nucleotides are TGTGCCAGCAGCTTAGTGTTGCAGCCCTACGAGCAGTACTTC. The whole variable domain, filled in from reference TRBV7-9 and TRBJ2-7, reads DTGVSQNPRHKITKRGQNVTFRCDPISEHNRLYWYRQTLGQGPEFLTYFQNEAQLEKSRLLSDRFSAERPKGSFSTLEIQRTEQGDSAMYLCASSLVLQPYEQYFGPGTRLTVT.

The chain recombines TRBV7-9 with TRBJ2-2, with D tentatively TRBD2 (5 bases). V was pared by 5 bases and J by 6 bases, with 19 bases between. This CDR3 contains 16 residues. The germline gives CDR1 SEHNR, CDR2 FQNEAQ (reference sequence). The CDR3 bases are TGTGCCAGCAGCCCTCGGACGCCGGGGAGATCCGGGGAGCTGTTTTTT. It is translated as CASSPRTPGRSGELFF.

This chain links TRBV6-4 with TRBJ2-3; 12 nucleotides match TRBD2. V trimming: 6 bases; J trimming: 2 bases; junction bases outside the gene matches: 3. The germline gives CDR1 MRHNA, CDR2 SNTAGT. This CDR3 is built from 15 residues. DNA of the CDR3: TGTGCCAGCAGCAGACTAGCGGGGGACACAGATACGCAGTATTTT. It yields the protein CASSRLAGDTDTQYF.

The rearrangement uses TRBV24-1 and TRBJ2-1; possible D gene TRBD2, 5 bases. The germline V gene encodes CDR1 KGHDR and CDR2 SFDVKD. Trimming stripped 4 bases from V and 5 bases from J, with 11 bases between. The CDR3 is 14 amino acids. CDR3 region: CATSDRTVHNEQFF. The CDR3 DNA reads TGTGCCACCAGTGACCGGACTGTTCACAATGAGCAGTTCTTC.

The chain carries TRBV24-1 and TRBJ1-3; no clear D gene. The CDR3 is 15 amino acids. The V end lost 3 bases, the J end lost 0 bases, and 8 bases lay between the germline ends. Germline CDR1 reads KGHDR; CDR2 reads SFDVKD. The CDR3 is CATSDGAGSGNTIYF. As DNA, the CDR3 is TGTGCCACCAGTGATGGCGCGGGCTCTGGAAACACCATATATTTT.

CDR3 sequence: CASSLGQGRFNGYTF. DNA of the CDR3: TGCGCCAGCAGCCTGGGACAGGGGAGGTTTAATGGCTACACCTTC. V and J are TRBV5-1 and TRBJ1-2; 10 positions match TRBD1. The CDR3 extends over 15 amino acids. V lost 4 bases to trimming and J lost 6 bases; unmatched junction nucleotides: 9. CDR1 SGHRS and CDR2 YFSETQ come from the germline V gene. Full variable domain (remainder filled in from reference TRBV5-1 and TRBJ1-2): KAGVTQTPRYLIKTRGQQVTLSCSPISGHRSVSWYQQTPGQGLQFLFEYFSETQRNKGNFPGRFSGRQFSNSRSEMNVSTLELGDSALYLCASSLGQGRFNGYTFGSGTRLTVV.

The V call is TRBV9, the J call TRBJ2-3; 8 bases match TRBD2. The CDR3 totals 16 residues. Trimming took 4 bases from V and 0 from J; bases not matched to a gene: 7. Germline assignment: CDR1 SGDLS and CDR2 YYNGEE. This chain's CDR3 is CASSLTSGVSTDTQYF. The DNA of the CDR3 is TGTGCCAGCAGCCTTACTAGCGGAGTTAGCACAGATACGCAGTATTTT.

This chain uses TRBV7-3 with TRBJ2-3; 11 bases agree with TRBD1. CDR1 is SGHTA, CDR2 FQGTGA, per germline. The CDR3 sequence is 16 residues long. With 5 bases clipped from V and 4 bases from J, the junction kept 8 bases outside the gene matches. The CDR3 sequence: CASSLRDRGMSDTQYF. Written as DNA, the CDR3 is TGTGCCAGCAGCCTCCGGGACAGGGGGATGTCAGATACGCAGTATTTT.

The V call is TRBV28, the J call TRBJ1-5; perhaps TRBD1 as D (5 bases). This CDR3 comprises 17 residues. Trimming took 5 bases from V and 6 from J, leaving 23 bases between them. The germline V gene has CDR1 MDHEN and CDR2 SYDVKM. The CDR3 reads CASSPHEGAPKSQPQHF. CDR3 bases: TGTGCCAGCAGTCCCCATGAAGGGGCCCCAAAGAGTCAGCCCCAGCATTTT.

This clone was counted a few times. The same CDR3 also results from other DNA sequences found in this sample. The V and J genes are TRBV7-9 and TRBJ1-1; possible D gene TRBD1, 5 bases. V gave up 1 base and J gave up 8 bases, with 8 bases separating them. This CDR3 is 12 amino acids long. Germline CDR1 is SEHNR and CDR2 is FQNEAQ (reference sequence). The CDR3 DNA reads TGTGCCAGCAGCTTAGAAACAGGAGAAGCTTTCTTT. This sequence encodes CASSLETGEAFF.

CDR3 DNA sequence: TGTGCCAGCAGTTACGGGCAGAAGAACACTGAAGCTTTCTTT. Protein product: CASSYGQKNTEAFF. This chain uses TRBV6-2 or TRBV6-3 with TRBJ1-1; D not resolved. CDR3 length: 14 residues. Germline V gene data show CDR1 as MNHEY and CDR2 as SVGEGT. Trimming left V 2 bases short and J 1 base short, with 8 bases between.